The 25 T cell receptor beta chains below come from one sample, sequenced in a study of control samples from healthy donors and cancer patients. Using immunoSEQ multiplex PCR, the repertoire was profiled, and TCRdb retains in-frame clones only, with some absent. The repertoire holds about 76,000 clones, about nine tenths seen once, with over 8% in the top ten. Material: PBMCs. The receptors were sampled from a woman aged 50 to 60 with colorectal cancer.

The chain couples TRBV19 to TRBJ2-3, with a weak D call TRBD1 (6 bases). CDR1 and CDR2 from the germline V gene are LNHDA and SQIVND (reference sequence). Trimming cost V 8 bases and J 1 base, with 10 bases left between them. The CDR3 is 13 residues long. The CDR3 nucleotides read TGTGCCAGTTCCAGGGGCCGCACAGATACGCAGTATTTT. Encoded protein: CASSRGRTDTQYF.

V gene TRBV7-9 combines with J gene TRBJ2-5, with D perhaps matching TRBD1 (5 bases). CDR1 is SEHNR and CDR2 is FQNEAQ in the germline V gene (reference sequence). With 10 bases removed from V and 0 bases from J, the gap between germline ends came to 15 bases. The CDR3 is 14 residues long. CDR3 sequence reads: CATQGDYYQETQYF. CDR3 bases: TGTGCCACCCAGGGTGATTACTACCAAGAGACCCAGTACTTC.

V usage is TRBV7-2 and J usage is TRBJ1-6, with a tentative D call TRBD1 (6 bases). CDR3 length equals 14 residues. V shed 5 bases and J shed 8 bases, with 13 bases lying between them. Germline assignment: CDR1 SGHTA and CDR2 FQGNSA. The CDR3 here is CASSGQPKDSPLHF. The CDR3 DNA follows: TGTGCCAGCAGCGGACAGCCTAAGGATTCACCCCTCCACTTT.

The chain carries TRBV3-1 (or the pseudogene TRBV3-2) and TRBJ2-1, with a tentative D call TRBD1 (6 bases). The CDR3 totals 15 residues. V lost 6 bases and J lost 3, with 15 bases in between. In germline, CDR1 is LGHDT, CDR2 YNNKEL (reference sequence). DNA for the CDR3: TGTGCCAGCAGGGCCAGCGGCAGGGGCTACAATGAGCAGTTCTTC. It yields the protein CASRASGRGYNEQFF.

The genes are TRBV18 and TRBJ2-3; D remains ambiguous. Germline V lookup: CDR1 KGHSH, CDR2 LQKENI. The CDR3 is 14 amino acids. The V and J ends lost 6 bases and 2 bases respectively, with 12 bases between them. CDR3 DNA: TGTGCCAGCTCGCGTAACAAGAACACAGATACGCAGTATTTT. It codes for CASSRNKNTDTQYF. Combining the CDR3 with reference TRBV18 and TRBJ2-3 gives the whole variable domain NAGVMQNPRHLVRRRGQEARLRCSPMKGHSHVYWYRQLPEEGLKFMVYLQKENIIDESGMPKERFSAEFPKEGPSILRIQQVVRGDSAAYFCASSRNKNTDTQYFGPGTRLTVL.

The CDR3 protein is CASSIGQGTGELFF. CDR3 nucleotides: TGTGCCAGTAGTATAGGTCAGGGTACCGGGGAGCTGTTTTTT. The chain recombines TRBV19 with TRBJ2-2, with a tentative D call TRBD1 (5 bases). The CDR3 sequence is 14 residues long. CDR1 LNHDA and CDR2 SQIVND come from the germline V gene (reference sequence). The V gene lost 1 base and the J gene lost 5 bases, with 8 bases spanning the gap.

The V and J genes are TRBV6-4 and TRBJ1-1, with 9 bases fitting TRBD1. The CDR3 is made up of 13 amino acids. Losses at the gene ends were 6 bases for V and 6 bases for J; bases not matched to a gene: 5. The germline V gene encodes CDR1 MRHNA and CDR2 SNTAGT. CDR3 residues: CASSAGTGSEAFF. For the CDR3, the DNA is TGTGCCAGCAGCGCCGGGACAGGGTCTGAAGCTTTCTTT.

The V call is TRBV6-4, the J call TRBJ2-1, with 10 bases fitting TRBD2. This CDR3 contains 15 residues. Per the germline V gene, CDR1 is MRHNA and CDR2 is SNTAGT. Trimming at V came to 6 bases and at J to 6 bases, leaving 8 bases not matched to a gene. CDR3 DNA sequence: TGTGCCAGCAGCCAACTAGCGGGGCAGGTCAATGAGCAGTTCTTC. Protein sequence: CASSQLAGQVNEQFF.

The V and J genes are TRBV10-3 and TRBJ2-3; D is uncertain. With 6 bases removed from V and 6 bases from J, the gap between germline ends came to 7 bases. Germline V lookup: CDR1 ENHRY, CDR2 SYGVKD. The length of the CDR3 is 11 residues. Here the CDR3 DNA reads TGTGCCATCAGCTCTAAGGATACGCAGTATTTT. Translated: CAISSKDTQYF.

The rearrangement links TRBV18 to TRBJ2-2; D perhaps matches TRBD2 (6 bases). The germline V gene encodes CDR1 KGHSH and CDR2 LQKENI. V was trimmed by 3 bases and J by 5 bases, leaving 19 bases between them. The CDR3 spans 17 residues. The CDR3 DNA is TGTGCCAGCTCACCCCTCAGGGAGGCCTTCACAACCGGGGAGCTGTTTTTT. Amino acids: CASSPLREAFTTGELFF.

The CDR3 nucleotides are TGTGCCAGCAGTGAAGGGACAATACATAATTCACCCCTCCACTTT. Protein sequence: CASSEGTIHNSPLHF. This chain joins TRBV6-1 and TRBJ1-6; perhaps TRBD1 as D (5 bases). The CDR3 loop spans 15 amino acids. V lost 1 base and J 5 bases, leaving 9 bases between the germline ends. Germline V gene lookup returns CDR1 MNHNS and CDR2 SASEGT.

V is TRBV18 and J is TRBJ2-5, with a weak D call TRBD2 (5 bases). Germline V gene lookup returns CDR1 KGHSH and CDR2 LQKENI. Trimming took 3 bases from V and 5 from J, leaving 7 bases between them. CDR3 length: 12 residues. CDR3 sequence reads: CASSPTGETQYF. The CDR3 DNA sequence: TGTGCCAGCTCACCTACGGGGGAGACCCAGTACTTC.

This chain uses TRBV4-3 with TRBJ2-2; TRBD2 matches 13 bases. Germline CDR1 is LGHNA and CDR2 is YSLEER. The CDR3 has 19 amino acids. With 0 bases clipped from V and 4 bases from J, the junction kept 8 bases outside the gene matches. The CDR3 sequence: CASSQEETSGGLLTGELFF. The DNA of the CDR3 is TGCGCCAGCAGCCAAGAAGAGACTAGCGGGGGGCTTCTCACCGGGGAGCTGTTTTTT.

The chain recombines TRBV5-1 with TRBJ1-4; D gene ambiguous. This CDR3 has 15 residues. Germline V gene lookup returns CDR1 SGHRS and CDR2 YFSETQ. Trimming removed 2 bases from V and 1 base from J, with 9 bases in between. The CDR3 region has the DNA TGCGCCAGCAGCTTTACGCCCCAAACTAATGAAAAACTGTTTTTT. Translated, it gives CASSFTPQTNEKLFF.

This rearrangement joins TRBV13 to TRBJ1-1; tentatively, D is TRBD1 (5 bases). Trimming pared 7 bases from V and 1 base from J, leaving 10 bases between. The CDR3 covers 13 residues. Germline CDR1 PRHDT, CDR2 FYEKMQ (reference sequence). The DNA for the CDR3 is TGTGCCAGCAACCCCGACAGGAACACTGAAGCTTTCTTT. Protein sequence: CASNPDRNTEAFF.

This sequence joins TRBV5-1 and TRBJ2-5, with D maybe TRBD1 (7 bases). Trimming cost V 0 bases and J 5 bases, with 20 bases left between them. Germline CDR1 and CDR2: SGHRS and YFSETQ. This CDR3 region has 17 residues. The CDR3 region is CASSLVPNRGGGETQYF. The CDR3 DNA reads TGCGCCAGCAGCTTGGTCCCGAACAGGGGAGGAGGGGAGACCCAGTACTTC.

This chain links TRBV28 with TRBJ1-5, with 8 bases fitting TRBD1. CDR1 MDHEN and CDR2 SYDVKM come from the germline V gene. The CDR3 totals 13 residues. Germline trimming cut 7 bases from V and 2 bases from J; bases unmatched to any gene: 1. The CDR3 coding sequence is TGTGCCAGCAAACAGGGGGGCAATCAGCCCCAGCATTTT. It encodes CASKQGGNQPQHF.

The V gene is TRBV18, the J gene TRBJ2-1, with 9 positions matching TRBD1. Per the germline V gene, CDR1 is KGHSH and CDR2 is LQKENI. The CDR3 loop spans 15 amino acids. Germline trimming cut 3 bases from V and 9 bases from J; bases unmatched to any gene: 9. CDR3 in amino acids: CASSPGTGMASEQFF. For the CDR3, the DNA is TGTGCCAGCTCACCCGGGACAGGGATGGCTAGTGAGCAGTTCTTC.

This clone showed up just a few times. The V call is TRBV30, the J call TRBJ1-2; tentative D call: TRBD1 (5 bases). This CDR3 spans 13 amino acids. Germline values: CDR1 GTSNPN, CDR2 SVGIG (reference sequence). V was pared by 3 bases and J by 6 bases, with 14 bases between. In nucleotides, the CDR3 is TGTGCCTGGAGCGGGGGATCGACTGATGGCTACACCTTC. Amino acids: CAWSGGSTDGYTF.

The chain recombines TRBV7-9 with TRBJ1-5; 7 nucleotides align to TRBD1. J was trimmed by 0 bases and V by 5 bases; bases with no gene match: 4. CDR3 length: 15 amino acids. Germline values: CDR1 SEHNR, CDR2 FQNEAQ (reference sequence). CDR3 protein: CASSPTGYSNQPQHF. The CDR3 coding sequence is TGTGCCAGCAGCCCGACAGGGTATAGCAATCAGCCCCAGCATTTT. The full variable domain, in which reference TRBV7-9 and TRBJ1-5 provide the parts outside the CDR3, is DTGVSQNPRHKITKRGQNVTFRCDPISEHNRLYWYRQTLGQGPEFLTYFQNEAQLEKSRLLSDRFSAERPKGSFSTLEIQRTEQGDSAMYLCASSPTGYSNQPQHFGDGTRLSIL.

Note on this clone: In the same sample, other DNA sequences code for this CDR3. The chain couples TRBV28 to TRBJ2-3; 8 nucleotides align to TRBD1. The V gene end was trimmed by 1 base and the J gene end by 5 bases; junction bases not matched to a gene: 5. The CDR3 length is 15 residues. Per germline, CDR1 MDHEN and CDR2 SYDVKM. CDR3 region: CASSLFQGAKDTQYF. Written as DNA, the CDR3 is TGTGCCAGCAGTTTATTCCAGGGGGCAAAAGATACGCAGTATTTT.

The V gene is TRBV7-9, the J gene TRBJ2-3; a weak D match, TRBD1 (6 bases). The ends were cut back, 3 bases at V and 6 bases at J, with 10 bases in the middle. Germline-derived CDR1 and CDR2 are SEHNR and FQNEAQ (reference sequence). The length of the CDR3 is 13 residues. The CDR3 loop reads CASSFAGEDTQYF. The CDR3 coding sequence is TGTGCCAGCAGCTTCGCAGGGGAGGATACGCAGTATTTT.

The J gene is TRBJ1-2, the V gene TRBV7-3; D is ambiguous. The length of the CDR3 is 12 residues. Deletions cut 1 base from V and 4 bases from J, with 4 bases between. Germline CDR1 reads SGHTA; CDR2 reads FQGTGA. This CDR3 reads CASSLNSYGYTF. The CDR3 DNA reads TGTGCCAGCAGCTTAAACAGCTATGGCTACACCTTC.

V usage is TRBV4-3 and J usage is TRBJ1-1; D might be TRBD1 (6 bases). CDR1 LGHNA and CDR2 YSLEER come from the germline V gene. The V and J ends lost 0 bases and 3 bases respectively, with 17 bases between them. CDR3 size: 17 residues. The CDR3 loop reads CASSQEYGTGRHTEAFF. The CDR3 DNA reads TGCGCCAGCAGCCAAGAATACGGAACAGGGAGACACACTGAAGCTTTCTTT.

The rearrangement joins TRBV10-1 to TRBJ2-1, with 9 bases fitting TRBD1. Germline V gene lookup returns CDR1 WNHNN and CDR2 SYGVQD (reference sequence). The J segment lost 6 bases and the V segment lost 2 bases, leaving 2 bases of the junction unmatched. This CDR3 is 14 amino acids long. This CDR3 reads CASSETGGPNEQFF. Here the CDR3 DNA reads TGCGCCAGCAGTGAGACAGGGGGCCCCAATGAGCAGTTCTTC.